This TCR beta chain was observed in a study of blood T cells in healthy people across ages. Findings and caveats of the study: TCR beta diversity tracked closely with naive T cell percentage. PBMC samples, being unsorted, prevented any conclusive comparison of naive and antigen-experienced cells.

Donors gave roughly 9.1 milliliters of peripheral blood apiece. Extractions gave at least 5 micrograms of total RNA per sample. Trimming cost V 0 bases and J 4 bases, with 11 bases left between them. Germline CDR1 and CDR2: SGHRS and YFSETQ. This CDR3 has 15 residues. This clonotype was detected a few times. Its specificity is unknown. A second PCR, run for roughly 7 to 11 cycles, used a sample-barcoded 5' primer plus a J-beta primer mix. MiXCR, applied by TCRdb to the 5' RACE reads, yields one record per CDR3 protein. Here the sample spans some 1,800,000 distinct CDR3 sequences, more than 35% being singletons.

The sequencing input was blood. This rearrangement joins TRBV5-1 to TRBJ2-1, with no clear D. The TCR sequence derives from a human donor in good health. The CDR3 region is CASSLEGPQYNEQFF. CDR3 in DNA: TGCGCCAGCAGCTTGGAAGGACCACAATACAATGAGCAGTTCTTC.